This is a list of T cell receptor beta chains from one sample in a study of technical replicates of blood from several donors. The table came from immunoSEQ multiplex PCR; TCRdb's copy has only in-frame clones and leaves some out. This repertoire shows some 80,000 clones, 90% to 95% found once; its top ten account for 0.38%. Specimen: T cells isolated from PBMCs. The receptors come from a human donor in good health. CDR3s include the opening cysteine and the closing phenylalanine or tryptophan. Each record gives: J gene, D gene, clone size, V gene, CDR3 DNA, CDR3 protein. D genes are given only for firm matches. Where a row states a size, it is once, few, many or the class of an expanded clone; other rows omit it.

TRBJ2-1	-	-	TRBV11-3	TGTGCCAGCACCGGGGATGAGCAGTTCTTC	CASTGDEQFF
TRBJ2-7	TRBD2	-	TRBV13	TGTGCCAGCAGCTCTATAGAGCGGGAGGGCCCTCGCGAGCAGTACTTC	CASSSIEREGPREQYF
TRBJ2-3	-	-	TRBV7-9	TGTGCCAGCAGCCCGCTAGCAGATACGCAGTATTTT	CASSPLADTQYF
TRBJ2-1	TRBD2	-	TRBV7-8	TGTGCCAGCAGCCCGAACCCACGGGAGGGCCTATGGAATGAGCAGTTCTTC	CASSPNPREGLWNEQFF
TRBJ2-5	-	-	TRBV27	TGTGCCAGCAGTTTATTCCAGCAAGAGACCCAGTACTTC	CASSLFQQETQYF
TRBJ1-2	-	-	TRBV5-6	TGTGCCAGCAGCTTGGTAAGACAGGCAGTTTATGGCTACACCTTC	CASSLVRQAVYGYTF
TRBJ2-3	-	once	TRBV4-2	TGTGCCAGCAGCCAAGTGTTGCGGAGCACAGATACGCAGTATTTT	CASSQVLRSTDTQYF
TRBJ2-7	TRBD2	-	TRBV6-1	TGTGCCAGCATTGGTCTAGCGGGAAACGAGCAGTACTTC	CASIGLAGNEQYF
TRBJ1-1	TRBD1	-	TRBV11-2	TGTGCCAGCAGCTTAGATCCCGGACAGGGGGCCTTAAACACTGAAGCTTTCTTT	CASSLDPGQGALNTEAFF
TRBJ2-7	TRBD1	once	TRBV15	TGTGCCACCAGCCAGAGCCGGGACAGCTCCTACGAGCAGTACTTC	CATSQSRDSSYEQYF
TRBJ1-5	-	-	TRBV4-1	TGCGCCAGCAGCCCACTAGGGAGGAATCAGCCCCAGCATTTT	CASSPLGRNQPQHF
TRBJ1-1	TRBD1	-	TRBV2	TGTGCCACCCTAGGGGGCAGCCTTGAAGCTTTCTTT	CATLGGSLEAFF
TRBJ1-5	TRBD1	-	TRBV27	TGTGCCAGCAGTTGGACAGGGGGCGGCAATCAGCCCCAGCATTTT	CASSWTGGGNQPQHF
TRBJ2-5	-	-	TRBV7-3	TGTGCCAGCAGCTTAAACCACAAAGAGACCCAGTACTTC	CASSLNHKETQYF
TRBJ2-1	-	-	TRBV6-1	TGTGCCAGCAGTGTCGCCGGGATATCGGTTTACAATGAGCAGTTCTTC	CASSVAGISVYNEQFF
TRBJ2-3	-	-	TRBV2	TGTGCCAGCAGGGCCGAGGGGGTCAGCACAGATACGCAGTATTTT	CASRAEGVSTDTQYF
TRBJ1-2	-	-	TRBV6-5	TGTGCCAGCAGTTATACCGCCAGGGATGGCTACACCTTC	CASSYTARDGYTF
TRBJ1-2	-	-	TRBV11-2	TGTGCCAGCAGCTTAGCCAGAAATCCCAATGGCTACACCTTC	CASSLARNPNGYTF
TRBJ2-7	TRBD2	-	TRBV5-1	TGCGCCAGCAGCTTAGACGGGACTAGCTACTACGAGCAGTACTTC	CASSLDGTSYYEQYF
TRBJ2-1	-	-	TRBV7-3	TGTGCCAGCAGCTTATCGAGCGGTGAGCAGTTCTTC	CASSLSSGEQFF
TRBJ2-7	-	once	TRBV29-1	TGCAGCGTTGTCTTTGCAGGTCACACCTACGAGCAGTACTTC	CSVVFAGHTYEQYF
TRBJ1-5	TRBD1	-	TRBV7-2	TGTGCCAGCAGCTTAGACAGGGGAAGCAATCAGCCCCAGCATTTT	CASSLDRGSNQPQHF
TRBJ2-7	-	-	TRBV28	TGTGCCAGCAGCTCTGATAGGGGTTCCGAGCAGTACTTC	CASSSDRGSEQYF
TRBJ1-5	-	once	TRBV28	TGTGCCAGCAGCTGGGACCGGGAGAGGCAACCCCAGCATTTT	CASSWDRERQPQHF
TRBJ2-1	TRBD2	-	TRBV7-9	TGTGCCAGCAGAGGGGCCGGGACTAGCTTCCTTAGCTCCTACAATGAGCAGTTCTTC	CASRGAGTSFLSSYNEQFF
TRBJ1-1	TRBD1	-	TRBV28	TGTGCCAGCAACCCGATAGGGGGCAAGAACACTGAAGCTTTCTTT	CASNPIGGKNTEAFF
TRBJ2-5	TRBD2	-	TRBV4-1	TGCGCCAGCAGCCAAGACCAGCGGGAGGGAGAGACCCAGTACTTC	CASSQDQREGETQYF
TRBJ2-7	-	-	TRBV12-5	TGTGCTAGTGGTTTTGCCAGGGGCCTTATGTGGGAGCAGTACTTC	CASGFARGLMWEQYF
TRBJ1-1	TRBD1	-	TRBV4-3	TGCGCCAGCAGTGACAGGGGGCGGAGGTACACTGAAGCTTTCTTT	CASSDRGRRYTEAFF
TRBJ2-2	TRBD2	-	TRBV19	TGTGCCAGTAGTCCTCGCTTAGCGGGATATACCGGGGAGCTGTTTTTT	CASSPRLAGYTGELFF
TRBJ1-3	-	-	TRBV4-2	TGTGCCAGCAGCCAGCACAAAGACTCCTCTGGAAACACCATATATTTT	CASSQHKDSSGNTIYF
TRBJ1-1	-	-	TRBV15	TGTGCCACCAGCAGAGATCGTAACGGGGCTGAAGCTTTCTTT	CATSRDRNGAEAFF
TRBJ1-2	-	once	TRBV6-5	TGTGCCAGCAGTCTCTCCCGGGACTCTGGCTACACCTTC	CASSLSRDSGYTF
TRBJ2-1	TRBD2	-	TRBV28	TGTGCCAGCAGTGCCGATCCGGGACTAGCTTACTATGAGCAGTTCTTC	CASSADPGLAYYEQFF
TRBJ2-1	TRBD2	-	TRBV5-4	TGTGCCAGCAGCTTGCTCTTGGCGGGAGGTAATGAGCAGTTCTTC	CASSLLLAGGNEQFF
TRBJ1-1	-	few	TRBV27	TGTGCCAGCAGTTTATCGCGGGGCGGGAACACTGAAGCTTTCTTT	CASSLSRGGNTEAFF
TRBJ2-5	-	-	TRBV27	TGTGCCAGCAGCCACCGGCTAGCCCAAGAGACCCAGTACTTC	CASSHRLAQETQYF